This TCR beta chain was found in a study of cytomegalovirus exposure and HLA in healthy donors. The germline V gene has CDR1 MNHNS and CDR2 SASEGT. V lost 4 bases to trimming and J lost 10 bases; unmatched junction nucleotides: 10. The CDR3 spans 15 residues. The primer mix had 60 Vbeta and 13 Jbeta primers. Profiling relied on immunoSEQ multiplex PCR, and the TCRdb table lists in-frame clones only, not all of them. The sample holds some 46,000 clones. Study conclusions and caveats: Reported findings show TCR beta sequences accurately forecast HLA-A and HLA-B alleles in most subjects. A further, later analysis showed that HLA-associated TCR beta chains (compared with equally common others) were more clonally expanded.

About this clone: Its antigen is not identified.

The V gene is TRBV6-1, the J gene TRBJ2-1; TRBD2 matches 10 bases. The source of this sequence is a male donor in good health and CMV-seronegative. Sequences were obtained from PBMCs. In DNA form, the CDR3 reads TGTGCCAGCAGTGCCCTAGCGGGAGCGGAACTCGAGCAGTTCTTC. Translating gives CASSALAGAELEQFF.